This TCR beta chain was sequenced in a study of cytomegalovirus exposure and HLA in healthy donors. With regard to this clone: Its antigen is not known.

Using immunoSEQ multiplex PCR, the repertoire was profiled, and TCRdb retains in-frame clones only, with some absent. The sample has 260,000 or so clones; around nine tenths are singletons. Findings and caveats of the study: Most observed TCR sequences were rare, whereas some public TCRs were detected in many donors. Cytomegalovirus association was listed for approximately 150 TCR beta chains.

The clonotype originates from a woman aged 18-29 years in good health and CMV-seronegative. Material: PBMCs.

In DNA form, the CDR3 reads TGTGCCAGCCCCCGGAGTAAATCCTACGAGCAGTACTTC. Translating it yields CASPRSKSYEQYF. The chain combines TRBV28 with TRBJ2-7, with D uncertain. Germline CDR1 reads MDHEN; CDR2 reads SYDVKM. The CDR3 is 13 amino acids. V was shortened by 8 bases and J by 1 base, with 12 bases between the two germline ends.